Below are 4 T cell receptor beta chains sequenced from a single sample in a study of T cell responses to AZD1222 COVID-19 vaccine. TCRdb keeps only in-frame clones here, not all; method: immunoSEQ multiplex PCR. This sample carries some 110,000 clones, about 90% of them seen once, and the ten largest clones take about 8.7%. The sample consisted of peripheral blood, taken on day 0 of AZD1222 vaccination. These TCRs come from an adult in good health.

The rearrangement uses TRBV6-5 and TRBJ2-7; D is possibly TRBD1 (6 bases). This CDR3 contains 14 residues. Germline CDR1 is MNHEY and CDR2 is SVGAGI. The germline V and J ends were trimmed by 6 bases and 2 bases, with 14 bases remaining between them. The DNA for the CDR3 is TGTGCCAGCAGCCCAGAGGCAGGGGCCTACGAGCAGTACTTC. This codes for CASSPEAGAYEQYF.

V gene TRBV15 combines with J gene TRBJ1-1; TRBD1 matches at 7 bases. Trimming removed 3 bases from V and 4 bases from J; junction bases left unmatched: 8. CDR1 is LNHNV, CDR2 YYDKDF, per germline (reference sequence). This CDR3 is 15 amino acids long. CDR3 sequence: CATSRSRGIATEAFF. The CDR3 DNA reads TGTGCCACCAGCAGGAGCAGGGGGATAGCCACTGAAGCTTTCTTT. The full variable domain, with the rest looked up from reference TRBV15 and TRBJ1-1, is DAMVIQNPRYQVTQFGKPVTLSCSQTLNHNVMYWYQQKSSQAPKLLFHYYDKDFNNEADTPDNFQSRRPNTSFCFLDIRSPGLGDTAMYLCATSRSRGIATEAFFGQGTRLTVV.

This clone was detected only once. The genes are TRBV5-1 and TRBJ1-4; D remains unclear. The CDR3 is 15 amino acids. V was shortened by 8 bases and J by 2 bases, with 16 bases between the two germline ends. CDR1 and CDR2 from the germline V gene are SGHRS and YFSETQ. CDR3 region: CASSSQATTNEKLFF. CDR3 DNA sequence: TGCGCCAGTAGTTCGCAGGCGACCACTAATGAAAAACTGTTTTTT.

This chain connects TRBV18 to TRBJ1-5; weak D call: TRBD1 (5 bases). This CDR3 comprises 18 residues. Germline V gene sequence: CDR1 KGHSH, CDR2 LQKENI. V was clipped by 2 bases and J by 0 bases, with 17 bases between them. CDR3 nucleotide sequence: TGTGCCAGCTCACCAACTCAGGGTTCGGGATCTAGCAATCAGCCCCAGCATTTT. This translates into CASSPTQGSGSSNQPQHF.